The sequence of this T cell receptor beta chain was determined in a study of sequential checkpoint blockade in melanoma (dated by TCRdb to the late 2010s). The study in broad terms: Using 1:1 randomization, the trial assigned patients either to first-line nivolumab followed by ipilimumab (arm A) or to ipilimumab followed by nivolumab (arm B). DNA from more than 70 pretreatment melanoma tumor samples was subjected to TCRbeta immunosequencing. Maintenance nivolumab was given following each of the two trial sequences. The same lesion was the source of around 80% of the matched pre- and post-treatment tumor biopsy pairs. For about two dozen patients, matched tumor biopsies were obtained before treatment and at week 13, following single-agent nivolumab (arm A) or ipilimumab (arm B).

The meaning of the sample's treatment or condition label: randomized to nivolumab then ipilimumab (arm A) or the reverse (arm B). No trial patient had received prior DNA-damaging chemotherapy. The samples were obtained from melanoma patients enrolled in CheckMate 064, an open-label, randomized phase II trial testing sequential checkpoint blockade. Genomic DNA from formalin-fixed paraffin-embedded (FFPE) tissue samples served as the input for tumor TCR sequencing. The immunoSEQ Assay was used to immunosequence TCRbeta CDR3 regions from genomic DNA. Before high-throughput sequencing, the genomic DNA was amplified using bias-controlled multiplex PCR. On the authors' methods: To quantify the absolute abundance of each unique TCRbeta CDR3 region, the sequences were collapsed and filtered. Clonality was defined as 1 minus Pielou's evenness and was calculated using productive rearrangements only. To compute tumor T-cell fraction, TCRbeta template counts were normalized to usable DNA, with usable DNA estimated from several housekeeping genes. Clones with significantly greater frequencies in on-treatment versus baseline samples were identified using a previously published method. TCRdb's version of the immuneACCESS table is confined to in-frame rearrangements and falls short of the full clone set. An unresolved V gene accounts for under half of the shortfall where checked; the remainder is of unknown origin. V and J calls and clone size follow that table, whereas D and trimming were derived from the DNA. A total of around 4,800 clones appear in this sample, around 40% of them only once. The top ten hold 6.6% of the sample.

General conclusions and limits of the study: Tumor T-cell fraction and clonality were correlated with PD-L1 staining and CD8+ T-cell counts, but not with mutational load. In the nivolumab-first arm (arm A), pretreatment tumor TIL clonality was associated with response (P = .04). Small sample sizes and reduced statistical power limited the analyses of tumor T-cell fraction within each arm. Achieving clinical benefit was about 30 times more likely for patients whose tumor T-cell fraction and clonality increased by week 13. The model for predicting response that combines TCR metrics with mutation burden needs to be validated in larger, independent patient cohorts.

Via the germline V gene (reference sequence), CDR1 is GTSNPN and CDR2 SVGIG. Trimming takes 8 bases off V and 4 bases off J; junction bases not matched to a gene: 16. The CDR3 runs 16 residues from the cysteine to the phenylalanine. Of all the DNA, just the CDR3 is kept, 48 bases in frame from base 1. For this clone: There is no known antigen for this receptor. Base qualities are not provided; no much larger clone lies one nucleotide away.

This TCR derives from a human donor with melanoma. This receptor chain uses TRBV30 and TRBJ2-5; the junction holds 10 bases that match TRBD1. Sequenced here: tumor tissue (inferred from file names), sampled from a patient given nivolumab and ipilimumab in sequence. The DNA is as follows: TGTGCCGGCCTACGTTTACTCCGGGACAGGGGAGAGACCCAGTACTTC. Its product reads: CAGLRLLRDRGETQYF. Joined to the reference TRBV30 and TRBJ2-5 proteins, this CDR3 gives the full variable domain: SQTIHQWPATLVQPVGSPLSLECTVEGTSNPNLYWYRQAAGRGLQLLFYSVGIGQISSEVPQNLSASRPQDRQFILSSKKLLLSDSGFYLCAGLRLLRDRGETQYFGPGTRLLVL.